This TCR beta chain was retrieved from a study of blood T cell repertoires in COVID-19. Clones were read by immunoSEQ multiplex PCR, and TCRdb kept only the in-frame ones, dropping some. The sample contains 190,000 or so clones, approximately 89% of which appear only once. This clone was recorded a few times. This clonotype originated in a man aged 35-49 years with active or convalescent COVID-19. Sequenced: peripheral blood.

The CDR3 is CASRGGTRNTEAFF. CDR3 nucleotide sequence: TGTGCCAGCAGGGGGGGGACCCGGAACACTGAAGCTTTCTTT. The rearrangement uses TRBV27 and TRBJ1-1, with D maybe TRBD1 (5 bases). This CDR3 region has 14 residues. V lost 6 bases, J lost 1 base, and 12 bases lay in between. CDR1 MNHEY and CDR2 SMNVEV come from the germline V gene (reference sequence).